These 7 T cell receptor beta chains originate from one sample sequenced in a study of shared clonotypes between healthy human individuals. The table came from immunoSEQ multiplex PCR; TCRdb's copy has only in-frame clones and leaves some out. The table includes millions of clones, 85% to 95% detected once. The specimen was naive CD4+ T cells sorted from blood. The subset is: CD45RA+ positively selected. The receptors come from a young man in good health.

This clone appeared a single time. V usage is TRBV15 and J usage is TRBJ2-5; TRBD1 aligns across 7 bases. V dropped 8 bases and J dropped 2; count of bases not matched to a gene: 5. The CDR3 is made up of 13 amino acids. CDR1 is LNHNV, CDR2 YYDKDF, per germline (reference sequence). Here the CDR3 reads CATAGTVQETQYF. For the CDR3, the DNA is TGTGCCACCGCTGGGACAGTACAAGAGACCCAGTACTTC.

The chain links TRBV6-1 to TRBJ1-1; unclear D gene. Germline loops: CDR1 MNHNS, CDR2 SASEGT. The CDR3 covers 14 residues. V was clipped by 11 bases and J by 1 base, with 17 bases between them. In DNA form, the CDR3 reads TGTGCCGGGAAGGAGGCAGAACGGAACACTGAAGCTTTCTTT. This gives the protein CAGKEAERNTEAFF.

The chain uses TRBV28 and TRBJ1-2, with D possibly being TRBD1 (5 bases). This CDR3 region has 14 residues. V was pared by 5 bases and J by 4 bases, with 14 bases between. The germline gives CDR1 MDHEN, CDR2 SYDVKM. The chain's CDR3 is CASSGDGEPYGYTF. The CDR3 nucleotides are TGTGCCAGCAGTGGGGACGGGGAGCCCTATGGCTACACCTTC.

The V gene is TRBV7-6, the J gene TRBJ1-5, with D possibly being TRBD1 (5 bases). CDR1 and CDR2 (germline): SGHVS, FNYEAQ. The ends were cut back, 0 bases at V and 13 bases at J, with 22 bases in the middle. This CDR3 is built from 16 residues. The CDR3 region has the DNA TGTGCCAGCAGCTTAGCGGGCAGGGTCGGCGGTGCTTCTCAGCATTTT. This codes for CASSLAGRVGGASQHF.

The V gene is TRBV13, the J gene TRBJ2-5; tentative D call: TRBD2 (6 bases). The V end lost 5 bases, the J end lost 4 bases, and 14 bases lay between the germline ends. This CDR3 region has 14 residues. Germline-derived CDR1 and CDR2 are PRHDT and FYEKMQ (reference sequence). This CDR3 reads CASSVSQGGETQYF. CDR3 bases: TGTGCCAGCAGCGTGAGTCAGGGAGGAGAGACCCAGTACTTC.

This clone was counted ten times or more. The rearrangement links TRBV10-3 to TRBJ2-2; a possible D gene is TRBD1 (6 bases). The V end was cut by 6 bases, the J end by 2 bases, with 13 bases between. Germline assignment: CDR1 ENHRY and CDR2 SYGVKD. The CDR3 totals 15 residues. CDR3 sequence: CAIRNGTSNTGELFF. CDR3 nucleotide sequence: TGTGCCATCAGGAACGGGACAAGTAACACCGGGGAGCTGTTTTTT.

The chain couples TRBV2 to TRBJ2-5, with D perhaps TRBD2 (5 bases). V lost 4 bases and J lost 4, with 13 bases in between. CDR3 length: 14 residues. Germline V gene data show CDR1 as SNHLY and CDR2 as FYNNEI. The DNA of the CDR3 is TGTGCCAGCAGTGCCGGGCTAGCTGTAGAGACCCAGTACTTC. Encoded protein: CASSAGLAVETQYF.